Listed below are T cell receptor beta chains from one sample, sequenced in a study of shared T cell receptors in the human thymus. Generated by immunoSEQ multiplex PCR, the TCRdb table keeps only in-frame clones and is missing some. Of about 660,000 clones in the sample, approximately 87% were seen once. The same data also contributed to another study, on human thymus T cells.

Sequenced material: thymocytes. The receptors were gathered from a boy younger than two with a congenital heart defect. Both conserved end residues are part of each CDR3. Fields, in order: J gene, clone size, V gene, D gene, CDR3 protein, CDR3 DNA. D genes are given only for firm matches. Size is omitted from some rows. Given values are once, few, many or a class for expanded clones.

TRBJ2-7 | . | TRBV19 | TRBD1 | CASSIGTGDSYEQYF | TGTGCCAGTAGTATCGGGACAGGGGATTCCTACGAGCAGTACTTC
TRBJ2-5 | . | TRBV19 | TRBD2 | CASSIRLAGGGETQYF | TGTGCCAGTAGTATCCGACTAGCGGGAGGGGGAGAGACCCAGTACTTC
TRBJ2-3 | . | TRBV4-3 | . | CASSQDRTARTDTQYF | TGCGCCAGCAGCCAAGATAGAACGGCGAGGACAGATACGCAGTATTTT
TRBJ1-4 | . | TRBV19 | . | CASSRTEHNEKLFF | TGTGCCAGTAGTAGGACAGAACATAATGAAAAACTGTTTTTT
TRBJ1-2 | . | TRBV6-5 | TRBD1 | CASSFRDRVNYGYTF | TGTGCCAGCAGTTTCCGGGACAGGGTAAACTATGGCTACACCTTC
TRBJ2-5 | . | TRBV1 | . | CTSSQGGGETQYF | TGCACCAGCAGCCAAGGCGGGGGGGAGACCCAGTACTTC
TRBJ1-1 | . | TRBV27 | . | CASSTGLNTEAFF | TGTGCCAGCAGTACAGGGCTGAACACTGAAGCTTTCTTT
TRBJ2-7 | . | TRBV7-9 | . | CASSMLRGRLAEPTYEQYF | TGTGCCAGCAGCATGCTCAGGGGGCGACTAGCGGAACCTACCTACGAGCAGTACTTC
TRBJ1-2 | . | TRBV4-2 | TRBD1 | CASSPDRDREVSGYTF | TGTGCCAGCAGCCCCGACCGGGACAGGGAGGTCAGTGGCTACACCTTC
TRBJ1-2 | . | TRBV2 | TRBD1 | CASSVYQGAYGYTF | TGTGCCAGCAGTGTCTACCAGGGGGCCTATGGCTACACCTTC
TRBJ2-2 | . | TRBV6-5 | TRBD1 | CASSWAGTGGTGELFF | TGTGCCAGCAGTTGGGCCGGGACAGGGGGCACCGGGGAGCTGTTTTTT
TRBJ2-1 | . | TRBV14 | TRBD2 | CASSQGARSASGRGYERFF | TGTGCCAGCAGCCAAGGAGCCCGGAGCGCTAGCGGGCGCGGGTATGAGCGGTTCTTC
TRBJ2-7 | . | TRBV19 | TRBD2 | CASSPRTSGGYEQYF | TGTGCCAGTAGTCCCAGGACTAGCGGGGGCTACGAGCAGTACTTC
TRBJ2-1 | . | TRBV15 | . | CATSGDEGGRIHNEQFF | TGTGCCACCAGCGGCGACGAAGGGGGACGGATTCACAATGAGCAGTTCTTC
TRBJ2-5 | . | TRBV15 | TRBD1 | CATSKRGPETQYF | TGTGCCACCAGCAAAAGGGGGCCAGAGACCCAGTACTTC
TRBJ2-1 | once | TRBV9 | . | CASRGGGGIEQFF | TGTGCCAGCAGGGGGGGCGGGGGAATTGAGCAGTTCTTC
TRBJ2-2 | once | TRBV21-1 | . | CAGLPDRGAGTGELFF | TGTGCCGGACTCCCCGACAGGGGGGCTGGCACCGGGGAGCTGTTTTTT
TRBJ2-1 | . | TRBV30 | . | CAWSVDPSSYNEQFF | TGTGCCTGGAGTGTAGACCCTAGCTCCTACAATGAGCAGTTCTTC
TRBJ2-1 | . | TRBV2 | . | CASSVASEERSYNEQFF | TGTGCCAGCAGTGTAGCTAGCGAGGAGAGGTCCTACAATGAGCAGTTCTTC
TRBJ1-5 | . | TRBV6-1 | . | CASREKYSNQPQHF | TGTGCCAGCAGGGAGAAATATAGCAATCAGCCCCAGCATTTT
TRBJ2-2 | . | TRBV5-4 | TRBD2 | CASSLTSGRGVTGELFF | TGTGCCAGCAGCTTGACTAGCGGGAGGGGAGTCACCGGGGAGCTGTTTTTT
TRBJ2-7 | . | TRBV29-1 | TRBD1 | CSALRSAGTGGFEQYF | TGCAGCGCCCTTCGATCCGCCGGGACAGGGGGCTTCGAGCAGTACTTC
TRBJ1-1 | . | TRBV28 | . | CASRRPTDLNTEAFF | TGTGCCAGCAGAAGGCCGACAGACCTGAACACTGAAGCTTTCTTT
TRBJ1-6 | . | TRBV9 | TRBD1 | CASSPRTGENSPLHF | TGTGCCAGCAGCCCCCGGACAGGCGAGAATTCACCCCTCCACTTT
TRBJ2-7 | . | TRBV4-3 | TRBD2 | CASSQDPSGSNYEQYF | TGCGCCAGCAGCCAAGACCCCAGCGGGAGCAACTACGAGCAGTACTTC
TRBJ2-7 | once | TRBV15 | . | CATSRSEQRPHPTSSYEQYF | TGTGCCACCAGCAGATCCGAGCAAAGGCCTCACCCCACTAGCTCCTACGAGCAGTACTTC
TRBJ2-1 | . | TRBV15 | . | CATSRDTSSSYNEQFF | TGTGCCACCAGCCGGGACACGTCGAGCTCCTACAATGAGCAGTTCTTC
TRBJ1-3 | . | TRBV5-6 | TRBD1 | CASSLGTGGLSSGNTIYF | TGTGCCAGCAGCCTCGGGACAGGGGGCTTGAGCTCTGGAAACACCATATATTTT
TRBJ2-1 | . | TRBV19 | TRBD2 | CASSSLAGLRPFF | TGTGCCAGTAGTAGTCTAGCGGGCCTCCGGCCGTTCTTC
TRBJ2-7 | . | TRBV27 | TRBD1 | CASRKTGTENEQYF | TGTGCCAGCAGGAAGACCGGGACAGAGAACGAGCAGTACTTC
TRBJ1-1 | . | TRBV5-6 | TRBD1 | CASSLGVRGYTEAFF | TGTGCCAGCAGCTTGGGCGTCAGGGGGTACACTGAAGCTTTCTTT
TRBJ2-1 | . | TRBV11-2 | TRBD1 | CASRHGQGAEQREFDEQFF | TGTGCCAGCAGACACGGACAGGGGGCAGAGCAGCGGGAGTTCGATGAGCAGTTCTTC
TRBJ1-2 | . | TRBV6-1 | . | CASSEHPAGTNYGYTF | TGTGCCAGCAGTGAACACCCGGCAGGAACTAACTATGGCTACACCTTC
TRBJ2-2 | . | TRBV29-1 | TRBD1 | CSVTDRGYTGELFF | TGCAGCGTTACGGACAGGGGGTACACCGGGGAGCTGTTTTTT
TRBJ2-2 | . | TRBV2 | TRBD2 | CASIGLAGETGELFF | TGTGCCAGCATTGGACTAGCGGGAGAAACCGGGGAGCTGTTTTTT
TRBJ2-7 | . | TRBV14 | TRBD2 | CASSREPRGLAGELYEQYF | TGTGCCAGCAGCCGCGAGCCTAGGGGACTAGCCGGAGAGTTGTACGAGCAGTACTTC
TRBJ2-3 | once | TRBV4-3 | TRBD2 | CASSPDGSGRLDTQYF | TGCGCCAGCAGCCCCGACGGCAGCGGGAGGCTGGATACGCAGTATTTT
TRBJ1-1 | . | TRBV2 | . | CASSGRPGSTEAFF | TGTGCCAGCAGTGGCAGGCCAGGGTCCACTGAAGCTTTCTTT
TRBJ2-5 | . | TRBV15 | . | CATSRALADQRQETQYF | TGTGCCACCAGCAGAGCGTTAGCGGACCAACGACAAGAGACCCAGTACTTC
TRBJ2-2 | once | TRBV7-2 | . | CASSTRAGFANTGELFF | TGTGCCAGCAGCACCCGAGCAGGGTTCGCGAACACCGGGGAGCTGTTTTTT
TRBJ2-7 | . | TRBV27 | TRBD2 | CASSLPLAGGIYEQYF | TGTGCCAGCAGTTTACCCTTAGCGGGAGGGATCTACGAGCAGTACTTC
TRBJ2-1 | . | TRBV14 | TRBD2 | CASSHVPSGLYNEQFF | TGTGCCAGCAGCCACGTTCCTAGCGGTCTCTACAATGAGCAGTTCTTC
TRBJ2-2 | . | TRBV15 | TRBD2 | CATSGNLAGEWTGELFF | TGTGCCACCAGCGGAAACCTAGCGGGAGAATGGACCGGGGAGCTGTTTTTT
TRBJ1-5 | . | TRBV6-4 | TRBD1 | CASRGDRGPDSNQPQHF | TGTGCCAGCAGGGGGGACAGGGGGCCCGATAGCAATCAGCCCCAGCATTTT
TRBJ2-5 | . | TRBV28 | . | CASSSRVGGQETQYF | TGTGCCAGCAGTTCCAGGGTGGGGGGACAAGAGACCCAGTACTTC
TRBJ2-5 | . | TRBV19 | TRBD1 | CASSMGQGAGETQYF | TGTGCCAGTAGTATGGGGCAGGGGGCAGGAGAGACCCAGTACTTC
TRBJ2-7 | . | TRBV27 | TRBD2 | CASSYSSGAYEQYF | TGTGCCAGCAGTTACTCTAGCGGGGCCTACGAGCAGTACTTC
TRBJ2-1 | . | TRBV4-3 | . | CASSQLYPYSEQFF | TGCGCCAGCAGCCAGCTCTACCCGTATAGTGAGCAGTTCTTC
TRBJ2-3 | . | TRBV5-1 | TRBD1 | CANPGDRGLIDTQYF | TGCGCCAACCCGGGGGACAGGGGGCTTATAGATACGCAGTATTTT
TRBJ2-5 | . | TRBV5-6 | TRBD2 | CASSLASRLAGRSSQYF | TGTGCCAGCAGCTTGGCGTCGCGCCTAGCGGGACGTAGTTCGCAGTACTTC
TRBJ2-6 | . | TRBV5-1 | . | CASSSVGGLVTEHSGANVLTF | TGCGCCAGCAGCTCCGTCGGGGGTCTGGTGACCGAACACTCTGGGGCCAACGTCCTGACTTTC
TRBJ1-2 | . | TRBV27 | TRBD1 | CASSPHPWDSFYGYTF | TGTGCCAGCAGTCCCCACCCCTGGGACAGCTTTTATGGCTACACCTTC